Following are 5 T cell receptor beta chains from one sample sequenced in a study of blood T cell repertoires in COVID-19. Using immunoSEQ multiplex PCR, the repertoire was profiled, and TCRdb retains in-frame clones only, with some absent. The data show over 30,000 clones, 75% to 90% seen once. Sequencing was performed on peripheral blood. All receptors derive from a man older than 75 with active COVID-19.

The chain recombines TRBV19 with TRBJ2-3; 14 nucleotides align to TRBD2. Germline CDR1 reads LNHDA; CDR2 reads SQIVND (reference sequence). With 7 bases clipped from V and 5 bases from J, the junction kept 5 bases outside the gene matches. The CDR3 sequence is 15 residues long. CDR3 coding DNA: TGTGCCAGTACTGGGACTAGCGGGAGAGTAGATACGCAGTATTTT. It codes for CASTGTSGRVDTQYF.

The chain employs TRBV5-1 and TRBJ2-7; 11 nucleotides line up with TRBD1. V lost 4 bases to trimming and J lost 4 bases; unmatched junction nucleotides: 4. The V gene's germline CDR1 is SGHRS and CDR2 YFSETQ. The CDR3 consists of 14 residues. The CDR3 loop reads CASSGGQGAYEQYF. The CDR3, as DNA: TGCGCCAGCAGCGGAGGACAGGGGGCATACGAGCAGTACTTC. Full variable domain (missing parts from reference TRBV5-1 and TRBJ2-7): KAGVTQTPRYLIKTRGQQVTLSCSPISGHRSVSWYQQTPGQGLQFLFEYFSETQRNKGNFPGRFSGRQFSNSRSEMNVSTLELGDSALYLCASSGGQGAYEQYFGPGTRLTVT.

The chain carries TRBV21-1 and TRBJ2-1; TRBD2 reflects the table's D call only, with no check against the DNA. TRBV21-1 is labeled a pseudogene. This CDR3 contains 20 residues. The CDR3 nucleotides are TGTGCCAGCAGCAAATCACCGCGGGGTCTAGCGGGAGGGAACTACAATGAGCAGTTCTTC. It encodes CASSKSPRGLAGGNYNEQFF.

The chain carries TRBV7-2 and TRBJ2-5, with D unclear. Deletions cut 1 base from V and 1 base from J, with 10 bases between. The CDR3 is made up of 15 amino acids. Germline lookup yields CDR1 SGHTA and CDR2 FQGNSA. The DNA for the CDR3 is TGTGCCAGCAGCTTAGGTGGGCTCACCCAAGAGACCCAGTACTTC. Amino acid sequence: CASSLGGLTQETQYF.

The chain uses TRBV19 and TRBJ1-5; D remains ambiguous. The germline CDR1 and CDR2 sequences are LNHDA and SQIVND (reference sequence). V lost 1 base and J 4 bases, leaving 5 bases between the germline ends. This CDR3 comprises 13 residues. The CDR3: CASSIVPNQPQHF. For the CDR3, the DNA is TGTGCCAGTAGTATAGTTCCAAATCAGCCCCAGCATTTT.